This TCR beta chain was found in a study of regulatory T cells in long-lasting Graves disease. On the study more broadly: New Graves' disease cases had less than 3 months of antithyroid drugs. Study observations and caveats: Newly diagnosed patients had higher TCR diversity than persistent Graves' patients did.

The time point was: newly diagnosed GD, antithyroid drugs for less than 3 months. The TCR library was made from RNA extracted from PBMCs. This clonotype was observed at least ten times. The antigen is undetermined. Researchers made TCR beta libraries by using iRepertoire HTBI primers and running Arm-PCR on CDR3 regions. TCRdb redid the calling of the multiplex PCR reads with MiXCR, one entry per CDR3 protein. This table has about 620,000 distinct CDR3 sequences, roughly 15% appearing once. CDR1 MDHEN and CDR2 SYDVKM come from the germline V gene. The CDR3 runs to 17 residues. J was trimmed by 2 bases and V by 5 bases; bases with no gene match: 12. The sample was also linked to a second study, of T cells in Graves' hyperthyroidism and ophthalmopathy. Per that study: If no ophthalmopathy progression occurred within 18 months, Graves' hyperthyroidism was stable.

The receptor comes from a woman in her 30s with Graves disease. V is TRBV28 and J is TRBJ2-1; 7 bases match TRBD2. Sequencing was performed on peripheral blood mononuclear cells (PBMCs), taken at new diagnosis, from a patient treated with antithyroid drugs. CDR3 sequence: CASSPHGGSNTYNEQFF. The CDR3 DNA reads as TGTGCCAGCAGTCCCCACGGCGGGAGTAATACCTACAATGAGCAGTTCTTC.